This T cell receptor (beta chain) came from a study of beta chain features in type 1 diabetes. Background on the study: Patients did not differ from healthy donors in age, gender or cell yield.

Study-level results: Among patients with Type 1 diabetes, TCRB CDR3s were moderately but significantly shorter in every one of the four CD4+ subsets.

Isolated RNA was reverse transcribed in full, so expressed TCRB transcripts were sequenced. Only in-frame clones appear in the TCRdb table, and some are missing; sequencing was by immunoSEQ multiplex PCR. The sample yields about 28,000 clones, about 65% seen once. To note about this clone: Its antigen is currently unknown.

A CD45RO/CCR7/CD25/CD127/CD95/CD27 panel sorted naive, central memory, regulatory and stem cell-like memory CD4+ cells. V lost 5 bases, J lost 2 bases, and 12 bases stayed unmatched. Looked up from germline, CDR1 is MNHEY and CDR2 is SMNVEV (reference sequence). CDR3 length equals 17 residues. Input material: Tregs from blood. This chain connects TRBV27 to TRBJ1-1, with TRBD1 matching over 9 bases. The TCR sequence derives from a woman under 40 with type 1 diabetes. The CDR3 DNA reads as TGTGCCAGCAGTCCAAGAGGGACAGGGAGAATCAACACTGAAGCTTTCTTT. It is translated as CASSPRGTGRINTEAFF.